The clone carrying this T cell receptor (beta chain) appeared once. The PCR had 60 Vbeta and 13 Jbeta primers. Using immunoSEQ multiplex PCR, the repertoire was profiled, and TCRdb retains in-frame clones only, with some absent. The sample includes 150,000 to 200,000 clones, around 78% of them seen just once. This sample was included in a study of cytomegalovirus exposure and HLA in healthy donors. The CDR3 contains 12 residues. V shed 5 bases and J shed 3 bases, with 8 bases lying between them. Germline V gene sequence: CDR1 SEHNR, CDR2 FQNEAQ (reference sequence). The receptor was isolated from a woman in her fifties or sixties in good health and CMV-seropositive. The V and J genes are TRBV7-9 and TRBJ2-7; D not certain. The sequenced sample was PBMCs. DNA of the CDR3: TGTGCCAGCAGCCGCGACTTCTACGAGCAGTACTTC. Amino acids: CASSRDFYEQYF. Full variable domain (missing parts from reference TRBV7-9 and TRBJ2-7): DTGVSQNPRHKITKRGQNVTFRCDPISEHNRLYWYRQTLGQGPEFLTYFQNEAQLEKSRLLSDRFSAERPKGSFSTLEIQRTEQGDSAMYLCASSRDFYEQYFGPGTRLTVT.